One and the same sample provided the 26 T cell receptor beta chains below, sequenced in a study of cytomegalovirus exposure and HLA in healthy donors. Profiling relied on immunoSEQ multiplex PCR, and the TCRdb table lists in-frame clones only, not all of them. The sample holds 100,000 to 120,000 clones, over 75% seen once. Sequences were obtained from PBMCs. Receptors originate from a woman younger than 45 in good health and CMV-seropositive.

The J gene is TRBJ1-5, the V gene TRBV28, with unresolved D. Germline values: CDR1 MDHEN, CDR2 SYDVKM. The CDR3 sequence is 12 residues long. Trimming took 5 bases from V and 6 from J, leaving 8 bases between them. The CDR3 spells CASSRGGQPQHF. The DNA for the CDR3 is TGTGCCAGCAGTCGAGGTGGTCAGCCCCAGCATTTT.

The chain joins TRBV2 to TRBJ2-2; 9 bases map to TRBD2. V shed 5 bases and J 4 bases; nucleotides not matched to a gene: 8. The CDR3 consists of 16 residues. CDR1 and CDR2 from the germline V gene are SNHLY and FYNNEI. The CDR3 reads CASSTRAGGVTGELFF. The CDR3 DNA is TGTGCCAGCAGTACGCGGGCGGGAGGGGTCACCGGGGAGCTGTTTTTT.

This chain connects TRBV28 to TRBJ1-3; tentative D call: TRBD1 (6 bases). The germline CDR1 and CDR2 sequences are MDHEN and SYDVKM. The V end was cut by 6 bases, the J end by 3 bases, with 18 bases between. The CDR3 extends over 16 amino acids. CDR3 in DNA: TGTGCCAGCAGCCTACAGGGCCAGATGAGTGGAAACACCATATATTTT. It yields the protein CASSLQGQMSGNTIYF.

The chain recombines TRBV6-6 with TRBJ1-5; possibly TRBD1 for D (6 bases). Trimming shortened V by 4 bases and J by 1 base, and 11 bases separated the two germline ends. Germline CDR1 and CDR2: MNHNY and SVGAGI (reference sequence). The CDR3 is 15 amino acids. The CDR3 here is CASSCCRGSNQPQHF. The CDR3 coding sequence is TGTGCCAGCAGTTGCTGCAGGGGAAGCAATCAGCCCCAGCATTTT.

The chain employs TRBV4-2 and TRBJ2-3; D is unclear. V was cut by 10 bases and J by 2 bases, with 16 bases left in between. The germline CDR1 and CDR2 sequences are LGHNA and YNFKEQ. This CDR3 is built from 14 residues. The CDR3 is CATKSGGNTDTQYF. CDR3 nucleotide sequence: TGTGCCACCAAGTCTGGCGGTAACACAGATACGCAGTATTTT.

The chain uses TRBV2 and TRBJ2-2; no firm D call. The CDR3 consists of 12 residues. Looked up from germline, CDR1 is SNHLY and CDR2 is FYNNEI. With 6 bases removed from V and 6 bases from J, the gap between germline ends came to 8 bases. DNA for the CDR3: TGTGCCAGCAGAGAGAGCCCCGGGGAGCTGTTTTTT. Translated, it gives CASRESPGELFF. The whole variable domain, remainder taken from reference TRBV2 and TRBJ2-2, is EPEVTQTPSHQVTQMGQEVILRCVPISNHLYFYWYRQILGQKVEFLVSFYNNEISEKSEIFDDQFSVERPDGSNFTLKIRSTKLEDSAMYFCASRESPGELFFGEGSRLTVL.

This sequence joins TRBV5-6 and TRBJ1-5; D may be TRBD1 (6 bases). CDR1 SGHDT and CDR2 YYEEEE come from the germline V gene. V shed 3 bases and J shed 6 bases, with 13 bases lying between them. The CDR3 is made up of 14 amino acids. DNA of the CDR3: TGTGCCAGCAGCTACCGGGGGGCAGGTCAGCCCCAGCATTTT. Encoded protein: CASSYRGAGQPQHF.

This clone has more than one count but fewer than ten. The chain links TRBV11-2 to TRBJ1-6; 7 bases map to TRBD1. The V gene's germline CDR1 is SGHAT and CDR2 FQNNGV. There are 14 residues in the CDR3. The junction had 3 bases not matched to a gene; V was cut back by 1 base and J by 9 bases. The CDR3 is CASSLGQGGSPLHF. The CDR3 DNA reads as TGTGCCAGCAGCTTAGGGCAGGGGGGTTCACCCCTCCACTTT. The full variable domain, with the rest looked up from reference TRBV11-2 and TRBJ1-6, is EAGVAQSPRYKIIEKRQSVAFWCNPISGHATLYWYQQILGQGPKLLIQFQNNGVVDDSQLPKDRFSAERLKGVDSTLKIQPAKLEDSAVYLCASSLGQGGSPLHFGNGTRLTVT.

This sequence joins TRBV19 and TRBJ2-1, with 10 bases matching TRBD2. V shed 3 bases, J shed 4 bases, and the junction held 9 bases outside the gene matches. The CDR3 covers 17 residues. Germline V gives CDR1 LNHDA, CDR2 SQIVND (reference sequence). CDR3 region: CASSIRGLAAEYNEQFF. The CDR3 region has the DNA TGTGCCAGTAGTATCCGAGGACTAGCGGCTGAGTACAATGAGCAGTTCTTC.

J is TRBJ2-2 and V is TRBV9; 9 nucleotides match TRBD2. V trimming: 5 bases; J trimming: 3 bases; junction bases outside the gene matches: 14. CDR1 and CDR2 (germline): SGDLS, YYNGEE. The CDR3 is 18 amino acids. CDR3 sequence reads: CASRGGRGRAPDTGELFF. CDR3 nucleotide sequence: TGTGCCAGCAGGGGGGGTCGCGGGAGGGCCCCTGACACCGGGGAGCTGTTTTTT. Combining the CDR3 with reference TRBV9 and TRBJ2-2 gives the whole variable domain DSGVTQTPKHLITATGQRVTLRCSPRSGDLSVYWYQQSLDQGLQFLIQYYNGEERAKGNILERFSAQQFPDLHSELNLSSLELGDSALYFCASRGGRGRAPDTGELFFGEGSRLTVL.

The rearrangement links TRBV9 to TRBJ2-5; weak D call: TRBD1 (5 bases). In germline, CDR1 is SGDLS, CDR2 YYNGEE. Trimming left V 0 bases short and J 5 bases short, with 11 bases between. There are 14 residues in the CDR3. The CDR3 sequence: CASSVGGSTETQYF. CDR3 in DNA: TGTGCCAGCAGCGTAGGGGGCTCCACGGAGACCCAGTACTTC. Full variable domain (outside the CDR3, taken from reference TRBV9 and TRBJ2-5): DSGVTQTPKHLITATGQRVTLRCSPRSGDLSVYWYQQSLDQGLQFLIQYYNGEERAKGNILERFSAQQFPDLHSELNLSSLELGDSALYFCASSVGGSTETQYFGPGTRLLVL.

This chain joins TRBV5-1 and TRBJ2-2; the match to TRBD2 covers 10 bases. Unmatched junction bases numbered 11, after V lost 7 bases and J lost 11 bases. CDR3 size: 14 residues. Germline V gene sequence: CDR1 SGHRS, CDR2 YFSETQ. CDR3 protein: CASWSPSGSGELFF. The CDR3 DNA is TGCGCCAGCTGGAGCCCTAGCGGGAGTGGCGAGCTGTTTTTT. Full variable domain (outside the CDR3, taken from reference TRBV5-1 and TRBJ2-2): KAGVTQTPRYLIKTRGQQVTLSCSPISGHRSVSWYQQTPGQGLQFLFEYFSETQRNKGNFPGRFSGRQFSNSRSEMNVSTLELGDSALYLCASWSPSGSGELFFGEGSRLTVL.

The rearrangement links TRBV7-2 to TRBJ2-7; possible D gene TRBD1, 6 bases. The germline V gene encodes CDR1 SGHTA and CDR2 FQGNSA. This CDR3 spans 15 amino acids. V lost 1 base, J lost 3 bases, and 13 bases lay in between. The CDR3 DNA reads TGTGCCAGCAGCTTAGGTGTGGGGGCCCTCTACGAGCAGTACTTC. Residues: CASSLGVGALYEQYF.

The chain carries TRBV7-9 and TRBJ1-2; no reliable D call. V was trimmed by 5 bases and J by 4 bases, leaving 17 bases between them. The CDR3 consists of 15 residues. Germline CDR1 reads SEHNR; CDR2 reads FQNEAQ (reference sequence). CDR3 bases: TGTGCCAGCAGCCCCTCAGGAAGGAGGAGCTATGGCTACACCTTC. Translated, it gives CASSPSGRRSYGYTF.

V usage is TRBV2 and J usage is TRBJ2-7; TRBD1 matches at 9 bases. This CDR3 has 15 residues. V shed 7 bases and J 4 bases; nucleotides not matched to a gene: 11. Per germline, CDR1 SNHLY and CDR2 FYNNEI. CDR3 DNA sequence: TGTGCCAGCAATTACAGGGGGCTCGTGGGTTACGAGCAGTACTTC. Translating it yields CASNYRGLVGYEQYF.

This chain joins TRBV5-8 and TRBJ2-5, with 7 positions matching TRBD2. This CDR3 is 16 amino acids long. Germline-derived CDR1 and CDR2 are SGHTS and YDEGEE. J gave up 0 bases and V 4 bases, and 9 bases lay outside the gene matches. CDR3 in amino acids: CASSRAGRLYQETQYF. The CDR3 DNA is TGTGCCAGCAGCCGAGCGGGACGGCTGTACCAAGAGACCCAGTACTTC. Looking up the rest from reference TRBV5-8 and TRBJ2-5 gives the full variable domain: EAGVTQSPTHLIKTRGQQATLRCSPISGHTSVYWYQQALGLGLQFLLWYDEGEERNRGNFPPRFSGRQFPNYSSELNVNALELEDSALYLCASSRAGRLYQETQYFGPGTRLLVL.

This rearrangement joins TRBV18 to TRBJ1-1; TRBD1 is a possible D gene (5 bases). There are 13 residues in the CDR3. Germline V gene lookup returns CDR1 KGHSH and CDR2 LQKENI. V was shortened by 6 bases and J by 1 base, with 9 bases between the two germline ends. The CDR3 reads CASSQGGNTEAFF. For the CDR3, the DNA is TGTGCCAGCTCGCAGGGTGGGAACACTGAAGCTTTCTTT.

The J gene is TRBJ2-1, the V gene TRBV29-1; perhaps TRBD2 as D (6 bases). This CDR3 has 13 amino acids. Germline V gene lookup returns CDR1 SQVTM and CDR2 ANQGSEA. V gave up 3 bases and J gave up 8 bases, with 14 bases separating them. The DNA of the CDR3 is TGCAGCGTTGATGGGGGGACTGGCGATGAGCAGTTCTTC. As protein: CSVDGGTGDEQFF.

In its sample, this clone was seen once. The chain employs TRBV5-4 and TRBJ2-5; a weak D match, TRBD1 (6 bases). The germline V gene encodes CDR1 SGHNT and CDR2 YYREEE (reference sequence). Trimming removed 4 bases at V and 4 bases at J, with 17 bases between. The CDR3 totals 15 residues. The CDR3 nucleotides are TGTGCCAGCAGCCCCAAGGGACAATTACTAGAGACCCAGTACTTC. This encodes CASSPKGQLLETQYF.

The chain is built from TRBV19 and TRBJ1-6, with 12 bases identical to TRBD1. The germline gives CDR1 LNHDA, CDR2 SQIVND (reference sequence). J lost 9 bases, V lost 9 bases, and 12 bases had no gene match. The CDR3 length is 16 residues. The CDR3 spells CASGRRDRGRGSPLHF. CDR3 nucleotides: TGTGCCAGCGGACGCCGGGACAGGGGGCGAGGTTCACCCCTCCACTTT.

The sample holds a few counts of this clone. V is TRBV2 and J is TRBJ2-5; TRBD1 matches at 9 bases. The germline V gene has CDR1 SNHLY and CDR2 FYNNEI. V dropped 6 bases and J dropped 5; count of bases not matched to a gene: 10. CDR3 length equals 15 residues. The CDR3, as DNA: TGTGCCAGCAGACCCGGGACAGGGAAGTTCGAGACCCAGTACTTC. This encodes CASRPGTGKFETQYF.

The chain couples TRBV29-1 to TRBJ2-1; maybe TRBD2 (6 bases). This CDR3 has 13 amino acids. Trimming stripped 4 bases from V and 7 bases from J, with 14 bases between. Germline values: CDR1 SQVTM, CDR2 ANQGSEA. The CDR3 DNA reads TGCAGCGTTGTCTGGGACTCCAGGAATGAGCAGTTCTTC. This codes for CSVVWDSRNEQFF.

The chain recombines TRBV4-1 with TRBJ2-3; no reliable D call. The germline gives CDR1 MGHRA, CDR2 YSYEKL. The germline V and J ends were trimmed by 1 base and 2 bases, with 7 bases remaining between them. The CDR3 loop spans 14 amino acids. This chain's CDR3 is CASSQGSYTDTQYF. The DNA of the CDR3 is TGCGCCAGCAGCCAAGGTAGTTACACAGATACGCAGTATTTT.

V is TRBV30 and J is TRBJ2-5, with 7 nucleotides matching TRBD2. V gave up 7 bases and J gave up 3 bases; unmatched junction bases: 14. The CDR3 is made up of 15 amino acids. Per the germline V gene, CDR1 is GTSNPN and CDR2 is SVGIG (reference sequence). The CDR3 sequence: CASSKGGIGKETQYF. The CDR3 bases are TGTGCCTCAAGTAAGGGAGGGATAGGGAAAGAGACCCAGTACTTC.

The chain recombines TRBV4-1 with TRBJ2-5; 10 bases are shared with TRBD1. Germline assignment: CDR1 MGHRA and CDR2 YSYEKL. Trimming cost V 6 bases and J 3 bases; bases outside gene matches: 13. The CDR3 spans 17 residues. In DNA, the CDR3 is TGCGCCAGCAGTCGAGGCCCCGGGACAGGGGTGAAAGAGACCCAGTACTTC. Translating gives CASSRGPGTGVKETQYF.

The rearrangement uses TRBV6-5 and TRBJ1-1; 7 bases fit TRBD1. V shed 5 bases, J shed 3 bases, and the junction held 6 bases outside the gene matches. The CDR3 contains 14 residues. Germline-derived CDR1 and CDR2 are MNHEY and SVGAGI. CDR3 sequence reads: CASSKGTVDTEAFF. Here the CDR3 DNA reads TGTGCCAGCAGTAAAGGGACAGTTGACACTGAAGCTTTCTTT.